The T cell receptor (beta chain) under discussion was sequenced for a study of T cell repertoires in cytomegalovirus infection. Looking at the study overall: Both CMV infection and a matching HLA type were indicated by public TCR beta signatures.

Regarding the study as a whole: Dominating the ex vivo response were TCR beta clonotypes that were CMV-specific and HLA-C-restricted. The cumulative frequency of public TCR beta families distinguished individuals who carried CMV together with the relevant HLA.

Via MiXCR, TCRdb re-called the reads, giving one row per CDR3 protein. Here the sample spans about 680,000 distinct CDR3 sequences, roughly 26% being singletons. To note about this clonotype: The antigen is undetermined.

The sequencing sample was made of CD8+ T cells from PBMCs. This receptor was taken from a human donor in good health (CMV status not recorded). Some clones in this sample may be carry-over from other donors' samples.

CDR3 loop: CASSPYRGANNEQFF. The CDR3 nucleotides read TGTGCCAGCTCACCATATCGAGGAGCAAACAATGAGCAGTTCTTC. The chain uses TRBV18 and TRBJ2-1; D is unresolved. The CDR3 is made up of 15 amino acids. Trimming pared 2 bases from V and 5 bases from J, leaving 13 bases between. CDR1 and CDR2 (germline): KGHSH, LQKENI.